This T cell receptor (beta chain) came from a study of patients and donors after allogeneic stem cell transplantation (dated by TCRdb to about 2020). This clonotype was recorded at least ten times. The clone's antigen remains unknown. No much larger clone is present one base from it, and per-base qualities are unavailable. CDR1 and CDR2, per the germline V gene, are SGHRS and YFSETQ. The cysteine opens and the phenylalanine closes a CDR3 of 14 amino acids. The DNA shown is the 42-base CDR3, in frame from base 1. V and J lose 4 bases and 0 bases, and a span of 10 bases separates them. Preparation of the library involved RT-PCR. Sequencing was carried out with a NextSeq 550. TCRdb took the public reads, trimmed them with fastp at Q25, ran MiXCR for clone calling and kept in-frame beta chains. Every entry covers one CDR3 protein and lists the most common genes and DNA from its rows. The sample table contains 410,000 or so distinct CDR3 sequences; only one count was recorded for 16% of them. Around 6.8% of the sample is in the top ten clones.

Sequenced input: blood, either unsorted or a sorted T cell fraction (not recorded which). This clonotype was sampled from a human donor who was either an allogeneic HSCT recipient or a stem cell or donor lymphocyte infusion donor (not recorded which). It is not recorded whose cells these are; they may come from a transplant donor. The chain links TRBV5-1 with TRBJ1-1; TRBD1 is a possible D gene, resting on 6 matching bases. CDR3 protein: CASSKGQLNTEAFF. DNA sequence: TGCGCCAGCAGCAAGGGACAACTGAACACTGAAGCTTTCTTT. The entire variable domain, with the stretches around the CDR3 drawn from the reference TRBV5-1 and TRBJ1-1 proteins, is KAGVTQTPRYLIKTRGQQVTLSCSPISGHRSVSWYQQTPGQGLQFLFEYFSETQRNKGNFPGRFSGRQFSNSRSEMNVSTLELGDSALYLCASSKGQLNTEAFFGQGTRLTVV.